One sample yielded the 3 T cell receptor beta chains listed below, sequenced in a study of human T cells and chemical hapten exposure. One entry per CDR3 protein results from TCRdb running MiXCR on the RACE reads. The profile shows around 82,000 distinct CDR3 sequences, less than 8.5% of them singletons. The time point was: patch test 2, 6 weeks after DPC sensitization. As to treatment: therapeutic diphenylcyclopropenone sensitization with weekly scalp DPC. Sequencing used whole blood, obtained in connection with sensitization to the hapten diphenylcyclopropenone (DPC). The receptors here all came from a woman in her 30s with alopecia areata. Some clones in this sample may be carry-over from other donors' samples.

The table lists this clonotype with many counts. The CDR3 sequence: CASSRLADSTDTQYF. The CDR3 nucleotides read TGTGCCAGCAGCCGTTTGGCGGATAGCACAGATACGCAGTATTTT. This sequence joins TRBV4-2 and TRBJ2-3; D is undetermined. V was shortened by 4 bases and J by 0 bases, with 11 bases between the two germline ends. This CDR3 is built from 15 residues. Germline loops: CDR1 LGHNA, CDR2 YNFKEQ.

This clonotype came up a few times. The chain has TRBV20-1 and TRBJ2-1; D perhaps matches TRBD2 (6 bases). Per germline, CDR1 DFQATT and CDR2 SNEGSKA (reference sequence). Trimming pared 0 bases from V and 0 bases from J, leaving 12 bases between. The length of the CDR3 is 16 residues. This CDR3 reads CSARDGGRSSYNEQFF. Here the CDR3 DNA reads TGCAGTGCTAGAGATGGTGGGAGGAGCTCCTACAATGAGCAGTTCTTC.

This clonotype came up a few times. The J gene is TRBJ1-2, the V gene TRBV11-2; maybe TRBD1 (6 bases). CDR1 is SGHAT and CDR2 is FQNNGV in the germline V gene. The CDR3 extends over 15 amino acids. The ends were cut back, 6 bases at V and 2 bases at J, with 16 bases in the middle. The chain's CDR3 is CASSSQGQGNYGYTF. CDR3 in DNA: TGTGCCAGCAGTTCCCAAGGCCAGGGGAACTATGGCTACACCTTC.